The 14 T cell receptor beta chains given below trace back to one sample, sequenced in a study of tumour-infiltrating T cells in Burkitt lymphoma. The data were produced by immunoSEQ multiplex PCR, yet TCRdb's version contains in-frame clones alone and is incomplete. The sample holds some 730 clones, 50% to 55% seen once. Sample: tumor tissue. The receptors derive from a human donor with Burkitt lymphoma.

The chain is built from TRBV6-5 and TRBJ1-1; perhaps TRBD1 as D (6 bases). The germline V and J ends were trimmed by 6 bases and 5 bases, with 16 bases remaining between them. Germline V lookup: CDR1 MNHEY, CDR2 SVGAGI. The CDR3 extends over 14 amino acids. The CDR3 sequence: CASRRGQLRTEAFF. CDR3 in DNA: TGTGCCAGCAGGCGCGGACAGTTAAGAACTGAAGCTTTCTTT.

CDR3 coding DNA: TGTGCCAGTAGTCTCGGGACGGAGCCCTACGAGCAGTACTTC. This translates into CASSLGTEPYEQYF. This chain joins TRBV19 and TRBJ2-7; possibly TRBD1 or TRBD2 for D (5 bases each). The germline V gene encodes CDR1 LNHDA and CDR2 SQIVND (reference sequence). Deletions cut 5 bases from V and 2 bases from J, with 13 bases between. This CDR3 region has 14 residues.

Judged by abundance, this clone is hyperexpanded (1% or more). The same CDR3 arises from other DNA sequences in this sample as well. V usage is TRBV6-5 and J usage is TRBJ1-4; D possibly corresponds to TRBD1 (5 bases). This CDR3 contains 14 residues. Deletions cut 4 bases from V and 8 bases from J, with 14 bases between. Germline lookup yields CDR1 MNHEY and CDR2 SVGAGI. The CDR3 DNA follows: TGTGCCAGCAGTTTCGGGGGTTCAGGAGAAAAACTGTTTTTT. It yields the protein CASSFGGSGEKLFF.

The chain recombines TRBV7-2 with TRBJ1-2; 9 bases are shared with TRBD1. The germline V gene encodes CDR1 SGHTA and CDR2 FQGNSA. V lost 5 bases, J lost 4 bases, and 17 bases stayed unmatched. The CDR3 consists of 18 residues. The chain's CDR3 is CASSPRAGTGGAVYGYTF. CDR3 DNA: TGTGCCAGCAGCCCAAGGGCCGGAACAGGGGGCGCGGTCTATGGCTACACCTTC.

About this clone: In the same sample, other DNA sequences code for this CDR3. This rearrangement joins TRBV5-4 to TRBJ2-1; 7 positions match TRBD2. J gave up 0 bases and V 0 bases, and 0 bases lay outside the gene matches. The CDR3 is 15 amino acids. The germline CDR1 and CDR2 sequences are SGHNT and YYREEE (reference sequence). CDR3: CASSLGGSSYNEQFF. The CDR3 DNA is TGTGCCAGCAGCTTGGGCGGGAGCTCCTACAATGAGCAGTTCTTC.

The rearrangement joins TRBV4-3 to TRBJ1-3; tentatively, D is TRBD1 (5 bases). Germline V gene sequence: CDR1 LGHNA, CDR2 YSLEER. The CDR3 extends over 15 amino acids. Between the trimmed V and J ends, which lost 0 bases and 2 bases, there was a span of 8 bases. CDR3 in amino acids: CASSQDPGAGNTIYF. The CDR3 nucleotides read TGCGCCAGCAGCCAAGACCCGGGGGCTGGAAACACCATATATTTT.

A note on this clone: One end of the junction fails to match germline, which may point to a read error. V and J are TRBV6-4 and TRBJ1-2; 7 nucleotides line up with TRBD1. There are 17 residues in the CDR3. The germline gives CDR1 MRHNA, CDR2 SNTAGT. The CDR3 region has the DNA TGTGCCAGGAGTGTTCGGCACACAGGGGATACCAACTATGGCTACACCTTC. Translation: CARSVRHTGDTNYGYTF.

This clone was detected only a few times. This sequence joins TRBV19 and TRBJ1-2, with 7 bases fitting TRBD1. The CDR3 loop spans 16 amino acids. Trimming removed 3 bases from V and 7 bases from J; junction bases left unmatched: 14. Looked up from germline, CDR1 is LNHDA and CDR2 is SQIVND (reference sequence). CDR3 amino acids: CASSIEARGQYGGYTF. The CDR3 region has the DNA TGTGCCAGTAGTATCGAAGCGAGGGGGCAGTACGGTGGCTACACCTTC.

The CDR3 DNA is TGTGCCAGCGGTCTAGGTGGGAACACTGAAGCTTTCTTT. This translates into CASGLGGNTEAFF. The chain joins TRBV27 to TRBJ1-1; D is unresolved. V shed 8 bases and J shed 1 base, with 11 bases lying between them. CDR1 MNHEY and CDR2 SMNVEV come from the germline V gene (reference sequence). The length of the CDR3 is 13 residues.

CDR3 coding DNA: TGTGCCAGCAGCCAGGCTCGCGGGGGGGCCTACGAGCAGTACTTC. Residues: CASSQARGGAYEQYF. The V gene is TRBV7-2, the J gene TRBJ2-7, with TRBD2 matching over 9 bases. Unmatched junction bases numbered 7, after V lost 5 bases and J lost 2 bases. Germline V gene sequence: CDR1 SGHTA, CDR2 FQGNSA. CDR3 size: 15 residues. Based on the CDR3 plus reference TRBV7-2 and TRBJ2-7, the full variable domain is GAGVSQSPSNKVTEKGKDVELRCDPISGHTALYWYRQSLGQGLEFLIYFQGNSAPDKSGLPSDRFSAERTGGSVSTLTIQRTQQEDSAVYLCASSQARGGAYEQYFGPGTRLTVT.

The chain joins TRBV4-1 to TRBJ2-7; 14 positions match TRBD2. Trimming took 4 bases from V and 4 from J; bases not matched to a gene: 6. The CDR3 runs to 16 residues. Germline V gives CDR1 MGHRA, CDR2 YSYEKL. The CDR3 DNA sequence: TGCGCCAGCAGCCGGGGACTAGCGGGGGCCGGGTACGAGCAGTACTTC. Its translation is CASSRGLAGAGYEQYF.

This chain joins TRBV6-6 and TRBJ1-1, with D possibly being TRBD1 (5 bases). The germline V gene has CDR1 MNHNY and CDR2 SVGAGI (reference sequence). V lost 5 bases and J lost 5, with 12 bases in between. The CDR3 has 13 amino acids. The CDR3 DNA follows: TGTGCCAGCAGTCCTCCCCAGGGAACTGAAGCTTTCTTT. This sequence encodes CASSPPQGTEAFF.

The chain is built from TRBV7-8 and TRBJ2-7; a possible D gene is TRBD1 (5 bases). Germline V gene data show CDR1 as SGHVS and CDR2 as FQNEAQ. V was trimmed by 1 base and J by 1 base, leaving 11 bases between them. The CDR3 consists of 15 residues. The CDR3 protein is CASSLEGDFSYEQYF. For the CDR3, the DNA is TGTGCCAGCAGCTTAGAAGGGGATTTTTCCTACGAGCAGTACTTC.

The V call is TRBV30, the J call TRBJ1-1, with no clear D. The CDR3 consists of 13 residues. Germline CDR1 is GTSNPN and CDR2 is SVGIG (reference sequence). V lost 4 bases to trimming and J lost 1 base, with 10 bases between them. This CDR3 reads CAWNSFPNTEAFF. In nucleotides, the CDR3 is TGTGCCTGGAATTCCTTCCCGAACACTGAAGCTTTCTTT.